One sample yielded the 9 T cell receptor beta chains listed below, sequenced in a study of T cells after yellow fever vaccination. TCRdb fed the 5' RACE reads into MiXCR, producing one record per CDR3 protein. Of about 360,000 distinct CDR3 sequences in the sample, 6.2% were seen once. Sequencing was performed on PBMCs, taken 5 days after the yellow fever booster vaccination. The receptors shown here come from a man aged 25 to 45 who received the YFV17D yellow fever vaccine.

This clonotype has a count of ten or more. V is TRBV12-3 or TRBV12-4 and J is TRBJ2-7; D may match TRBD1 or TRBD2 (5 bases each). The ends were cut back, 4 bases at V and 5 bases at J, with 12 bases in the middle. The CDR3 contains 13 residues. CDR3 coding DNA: TGTGCCAGCAGTTATGGGGGTACCAACGAGCAGTACTTC. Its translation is CASSYGGTNEQYF.

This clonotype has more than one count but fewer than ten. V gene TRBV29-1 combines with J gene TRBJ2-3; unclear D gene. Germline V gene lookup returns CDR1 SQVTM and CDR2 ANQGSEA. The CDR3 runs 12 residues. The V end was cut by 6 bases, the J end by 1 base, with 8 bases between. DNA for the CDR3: TGCAGCGTGTCCGGAGGCACAGATACGCAGTATTTT. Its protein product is CSVSGGTDTQYF.

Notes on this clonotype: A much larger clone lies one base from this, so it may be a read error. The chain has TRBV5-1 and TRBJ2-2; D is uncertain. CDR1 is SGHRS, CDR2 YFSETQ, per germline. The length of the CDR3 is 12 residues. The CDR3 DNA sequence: TGCGCCACCACTGAGAACACCAGGGAGCTGTTTTTT. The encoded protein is CATTENTRELFF. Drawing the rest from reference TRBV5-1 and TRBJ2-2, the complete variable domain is KAGVTQTPRYLIKTRGQQVTLSCSPISGHRSVSWYQQTPGQGLQFLFEYFSETQRNKGNFPGRFSGRQFSNSRSEMNVSTLELGDSALYLCATTENTRELFFGEGSRLTVL.

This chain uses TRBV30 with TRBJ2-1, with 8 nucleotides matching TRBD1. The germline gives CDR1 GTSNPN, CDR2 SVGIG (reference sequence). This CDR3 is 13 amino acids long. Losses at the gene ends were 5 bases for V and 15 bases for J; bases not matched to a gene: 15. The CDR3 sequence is CAWLSLRQGPSFF. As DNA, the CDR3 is TGTGCCTGGCTATCCCTTAGACAGGGGCCGTCGTTCTTC.

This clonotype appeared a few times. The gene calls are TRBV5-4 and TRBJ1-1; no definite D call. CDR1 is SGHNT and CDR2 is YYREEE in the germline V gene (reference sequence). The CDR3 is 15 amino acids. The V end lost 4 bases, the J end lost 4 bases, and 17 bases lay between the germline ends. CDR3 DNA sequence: TGTGCCAGCAGCCCGTCAGGCGGCCTTAGCACTGAAGCTTTCTTT. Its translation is CASSPSGGLSTEAFF.

DNA for the CDR3: TGTGCCAGCAGCCGAGAGGTTATCCGGTTCTACAATGAGCAGTTCTTC. It is translated as CASSREVIRFYNEQFF. The chain is built from TRBV11-2 and TRBJ2-1; no reliable D call. Germline V gene data show CDR1 as SGHAT and CDR2 as FQNNGV. This CDR3 is 16 amino acids long. V lost 5 bases and J 3 bases, leaving 17 bases between the germline ends.

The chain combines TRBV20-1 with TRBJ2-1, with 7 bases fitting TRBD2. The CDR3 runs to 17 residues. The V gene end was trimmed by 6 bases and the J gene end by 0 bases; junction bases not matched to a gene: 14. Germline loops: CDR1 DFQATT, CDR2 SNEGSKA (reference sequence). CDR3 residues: CSASTRDSGFSYNEQFF. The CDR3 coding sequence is TGCAGTGCCAGCACCCGGGATAGCGGGTTCTCCTACAATGAGCAGTTCTTC.

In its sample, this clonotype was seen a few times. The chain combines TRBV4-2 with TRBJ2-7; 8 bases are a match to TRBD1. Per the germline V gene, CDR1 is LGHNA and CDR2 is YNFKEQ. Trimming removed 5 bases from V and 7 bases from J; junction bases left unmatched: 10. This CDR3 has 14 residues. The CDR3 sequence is CASSSDRGPLEQYF. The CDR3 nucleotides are TGTGCCAGCAGCTCTGACAGGGGACCACTAGAGCAGTACTTC.

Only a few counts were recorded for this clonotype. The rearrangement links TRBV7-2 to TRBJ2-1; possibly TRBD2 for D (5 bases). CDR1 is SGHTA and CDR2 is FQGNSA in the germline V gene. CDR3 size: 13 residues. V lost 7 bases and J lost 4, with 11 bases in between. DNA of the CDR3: TGTGCCAGCACTACCGGAGGTTACAATGAGCAGTTCTTC. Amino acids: CASTTGGYNEQFF.